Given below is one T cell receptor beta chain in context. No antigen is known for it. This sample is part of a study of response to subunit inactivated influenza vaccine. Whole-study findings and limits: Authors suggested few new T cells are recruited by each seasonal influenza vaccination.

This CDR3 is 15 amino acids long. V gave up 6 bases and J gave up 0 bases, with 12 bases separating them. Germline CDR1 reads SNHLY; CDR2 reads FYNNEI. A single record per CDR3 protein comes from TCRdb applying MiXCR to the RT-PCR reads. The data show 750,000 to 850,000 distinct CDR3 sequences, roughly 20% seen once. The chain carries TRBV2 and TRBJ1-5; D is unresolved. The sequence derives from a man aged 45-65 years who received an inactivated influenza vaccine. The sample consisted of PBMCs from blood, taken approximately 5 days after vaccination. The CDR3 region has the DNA TGTGCCAGCAGCCAGGACGGTAATAGCAATCAGCCCCAGCATTTT. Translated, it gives CASSQDGNSNQPQHF.